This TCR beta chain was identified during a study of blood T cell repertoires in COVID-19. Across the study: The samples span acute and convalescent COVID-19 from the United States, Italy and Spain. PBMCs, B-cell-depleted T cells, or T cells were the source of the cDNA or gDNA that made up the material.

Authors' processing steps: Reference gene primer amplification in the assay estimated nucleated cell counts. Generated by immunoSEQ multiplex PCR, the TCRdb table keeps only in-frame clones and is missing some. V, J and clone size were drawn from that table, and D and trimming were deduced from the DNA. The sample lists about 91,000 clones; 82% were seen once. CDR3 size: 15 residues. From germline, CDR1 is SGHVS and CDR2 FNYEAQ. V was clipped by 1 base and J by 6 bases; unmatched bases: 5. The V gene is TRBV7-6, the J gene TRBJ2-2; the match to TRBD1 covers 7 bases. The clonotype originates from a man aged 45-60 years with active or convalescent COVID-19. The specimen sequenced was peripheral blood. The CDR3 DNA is TGTGCCAGCAGCTTAGGGACAGGACTCTCCGGGGAGCTGTTTTTT. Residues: CASSLGTGLSGELFF.